These T cell receptor beta chains were read from a single sample in a study of cytomegalovirus exposure and HLA in healthy donors. Using immunoSEQ multiplex PCR, the repertoire was profiled, and TCRdb retains in-frame clones only, with some absent. The table includes fewer than 120,000 clones, around 87% detected once. The sample consisted of PBMCs. The receptors here all came from a woman between 25 and 40 years old in good health and CMV-seropositive. CDR3s include the opening cysteine and the closing phenylalanine or tryptophan. Each record gives: V gene, J gene, CDR3 protein.

TRBV4-2	TRBJ1-1	CASSLNLGQGNTEAFF
TRBV28	TRBJ1-5	CASSGRGQPQHF
TRBV7-9	TRBJ1-2	CASSLAEKSGGYTF
TRBV27	TRBJ2-7	CASSLTTSRAYEQYF
TRBV11-2	TRBJ1-1	CASSLVTVNTEAFF
TRBV7-9	TRBJ2-1	CASKTQRGAYNEQFF
TRBV6-5	TRBJ2-5	CASRSRVLGETQYF
TRBV4-3	TRBJ2-7	CASSSQGAEEQYF
TRBV29-1	TRBJ2-7	CSVQNGPYEQYF
TRBV5-4	TRBJ2-1	CASSYRGSYNEQFF
TRBV6-1	TRBJ2-5	CASSDGLAGHLQETQYF
TRBV7-2	TRBJ1-2	CASSLDAGLSYGYTF
TRBV13	TRBJ1-1	CASSPGGTGGTNTEAFF
TRBV4-2	TRBJ2-2	CASSQDSRFGELFF
TRBV5-6	TRBJ2-2	CASSLGLNTGELFF
TRBV5-1	TRBJ2-1	CASSYFPQGNEQFF
TRBV19	TRBJ2-7	CASRPTSGTYEQYF
TRBV5-1	TRBJ1-2	CASSPGQGGNGYTF
TRBV9	TRBJ2-7	CASSVEAVRTEQYF
TRBV4-2	TRBJ2-2	CASSRRDSNTGELFF
TRBV11-1	TRBJ2-2	CASSFLAGTNTGELFF
TRBV6-1	TRBJ1-1	CASSELLVGQAALNTEAFF
TRBV11-2	TRBJ1-2	CASSLGRNRRDSNYGYTF
TRBV10-1	TRBJ2-5	CASSETPQETQYF
TRBV4-3	TRBJ1-1	CASSQRTGTDGEAFF
TRBV27	TRBJ1-5	CASSFSGGSNQPQHF
TRBV12-5	TRBJ2-1	CASGFGSGIHNEQFF
TRBV10-3	TRBJ2-2	CAISLTGGDNGELFF
TRBV5-1	TRBJ2-3	CASSLDRGITDTQYF
TRBV10-3	TRBJ1-1	CAIMRELNTEAFF
TRBV4-3	TRBJ2-7	CASSLGQGSEEQYF
TRBV27	TRBJ2-1	CASSLSVGSGEQFF
TRBV5-6	TRBJ1-5	CASSFTVFGHF
TRBV6-1	TRBJ2-1	CASNSAGGGYNEQFF
TRBV6-5	TRBJ1-5	CASSYVVGAQPQHF
TRBV9	TRBJ1-1	CASSVGANTEAFF
TRBV6-1	TRBJ1-6	CASSPRDSPLHF
TRBV23-1	TRBJ1-4	CASSRDRGGLFF
TRBV29-1	TRBJ2-5	CSGQYQETQYF
TRBV9	TRBJ2-5	CASSVARIAGDQETQYF
TRBV28	TRBJ1-1	CASKLQGGAEAFF
TRBV7-6	TRBJ2-5	CASSLGAGLAGLQETQYF
TRBV27	TRBJ1-5	CASSLTGFSNQPQHF
TRBV18	TRBJ1-2	CASSPDSNYGYTF
TRBV7-2	TRBJ2-3	CASSFTAGEADTQYF
TRBV6-5	TRBJ2-5	CASSRQGIGETQYF
TRBV4-3	TRBJ1-3	CASSRSHDRGDTIYF
TRBV6-5	TRBJ2-7	CASSYANSAYEQYF
TRBV25-1	TRBJ2-2	CASRLPGTGNTGELFF
TRBV2	TRBJ2-7	CASTADARGYEQYF
TRBV6-5	TRBJ2-1	CASSILAAPYNEQFF
TRBV7-9	TRBJ2-2	CANEGVPGELFF
TRBV19	TRBJ2-1	CASMRRGSSYNEQFF
TRBV6-5	TRBJ1-3	CASSSGTGLGNTIYF
TRBV19	TRBJ2-7	CASSMTAQVGTYEQYF
TRBV6-1	TRBJ2-1	CASSDRGSGYNEQFF
TRBV28	TRBJ1-2	CASSHAKLTGSTYGYTF
TRBV27	TRBJ1-3	CASSPIYPGQGSGNTIYF
TRBV2	TRBJ1-2	CASSEGRTASYGYTF